Each of the 5 T cell receptor beta chains below was sequenced from the same sample in a study of T cell responses to AZD1222 COVID-19 vaccine. Clones were sequenced by immunoSEQ multiplex PCR, and TCRdb holds only the in-frame ones, with some missing. Of 200,000 or so clones in the sample, approximately 90% were seen once. The source material was peripheral blood, sampled on day 0 of AZD1222 vaccination. Every receptor here comes from an adult in good health.

J is TRBJ1-4 and V is TRBV5-1; no clear D gene. V was pared by 4 bases and J by 7 bases, with 17 bases between. This CDR3 is 15 amino acids long. The germline gives CDR1 SGHRS, CDR2 YFSETQ. The CDR3 DNA reads as TGCGCCAGCAGCCCTGGGCCGACGGGTTTTGAAAAACTGTTTTTT. This sequence encodes CASSPGPTGFEKLFF.

The chain has TRBV7-9 and TRBJ2-1; D remains ambiguous. This CDR3 comprises 16 residues. The germline V gene has CDR1 SEHNR and CDR2 FQNEAQ (reference sequence). The ends were cut back, 4 bases at V and 0 bases at J, with 13 bases in the middle. CDR3 in amino acids: CASSSFETSSYNEQFF. Here the CDR3 DNA reads TGTGCCAGCAGCTCATTTGAGACGAGCTCCTACAATGAGCAGTTCTTC.

The chain is built from TRBV19 and TRBJ2-3; TRBD2 aligns across 10 bases. The germline gives CDR1 LNHDA, CDR2 SQIVND (reference sequence). V lost 1 base to trimming and J lost 4 bases; unmatched junction nucleotides: 11. The CDR3 covers 18 residues. In nucleotides, the CDR3 is TGTGCCAGTAGTATAGGGGGGGGCTCTAGCGGGAGCTCAGATACGCAGTATTTT. It specifies CASSIGGGSSGSSDTQYF.

The chain joins TRBV6-5 to TRBJ1-2; perhaps TRBD1 as D (6 bases). V lost 8 bases to trimming and J lost 2 bases, with 15 bases between them. The CDR3 extends over 14 amino acids. CDR1 and CDR2 from the germline V gene are MNHEY and SVGAGI. CDR3 protein: CASLFRDRNYGYTF. The CDR3 nucleotides read TGTGCCAGCCTCTTTAGAGACAGGAACTATGGCTACACCTTC.

This clone was counted once. The gene calls are TRBV21-1 and TRBJ2-3; TRBD1 is the table's D call and was not checked against the DNA. TRBV21-1 has pseudogene status. The CDR3 length is 16 residues. CDR3 sequence: CASSTLGTGVTDTQYF. CDR3 bases: TGTGCCAGCAGCACCCTTGGGACAGGGGTGACAGATACGCAGTATTTT.